This entry features one TCR beta chain sequence. These data belong to a study of blood T cell repertoires in COVID-19. The V end was cut by 2 bases, the J end by 6 bases, with 11 bases between. Germline lookup yields CDR1 SGHVS and CDR2 FNYEAQ. CDR3 size: 13 residues. Repertoires were generated with immunoSEQ multiplex PCR, while TCRdb's copy carries only in-frame clones and drops some. This table has more than 95,000 clones, approximately 80% appearing once. The J gene is TRBJ2-7, the V gene TRBV7-6, with a possible D match to TRBD1 (6 bases). Sequences were obtained from peripheral blood. This TCR came from a man between 65 and 85 years old with acute or convalescent COVID-19. The CDR3 loop is CASSLNRDREQYF. In DNA, the CDR3 is TGTGCCAGCAGCTTAAACAGGGATCGCGAGCAGTACTTC.